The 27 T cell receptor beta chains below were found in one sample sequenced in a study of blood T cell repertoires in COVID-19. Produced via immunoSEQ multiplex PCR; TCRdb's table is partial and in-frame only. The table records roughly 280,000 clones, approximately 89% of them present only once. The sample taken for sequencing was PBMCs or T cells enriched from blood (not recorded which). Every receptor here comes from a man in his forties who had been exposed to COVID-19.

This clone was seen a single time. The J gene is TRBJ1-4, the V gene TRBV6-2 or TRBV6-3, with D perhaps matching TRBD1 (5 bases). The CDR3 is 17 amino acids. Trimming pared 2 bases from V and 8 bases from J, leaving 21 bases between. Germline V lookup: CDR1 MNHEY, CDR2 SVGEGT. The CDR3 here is CASSYAGALSSREKLFF. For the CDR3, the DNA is TGTGCCAGCAGTTACGCTGGGGCGCTGAGCTCTCGAGAAAAACTGTTTTTT.

This CDR3 reads CASSDSGTAYNEQFF. The CDR3 coding sequence is TGCGCCAGTTCTGACTCGGGGACAGCCTACAATGAGCAGTTCTTC. This chain links TRBV5-1 with TRBJ2-1, with 7 bases aligning to TRBD1. J gave up 2 bases and V 8 bases, and 10 bases lay outside the gene matches. Germline V gives CDR1 SGHRS, CDR2 YFSETQ. CDR3 length: 15 residues.

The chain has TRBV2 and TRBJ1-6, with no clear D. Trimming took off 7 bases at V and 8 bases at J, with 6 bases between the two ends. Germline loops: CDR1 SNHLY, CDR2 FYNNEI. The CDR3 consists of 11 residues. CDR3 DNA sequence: TGTGCCAGCACGAGGGATTCACCCCTCCACTTT. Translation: CASTRDSPLHF.

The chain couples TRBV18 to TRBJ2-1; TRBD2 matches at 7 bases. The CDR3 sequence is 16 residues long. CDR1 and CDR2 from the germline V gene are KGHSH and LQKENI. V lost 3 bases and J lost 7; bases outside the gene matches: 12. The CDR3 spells CASSPNSALAVNEQFF. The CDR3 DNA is TGTGCCAGCTCACCTAATAGCGCCCTAGCGGTAAATGAGCAGTTCTTC.

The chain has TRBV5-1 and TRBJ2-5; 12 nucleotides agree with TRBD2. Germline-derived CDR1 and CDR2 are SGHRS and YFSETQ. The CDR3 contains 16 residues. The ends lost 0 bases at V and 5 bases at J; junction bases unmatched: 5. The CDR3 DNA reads TGCGCCAGCAGCTTGGGGACTAGCGGGGTCCGGGAGACCCAGTACTTC. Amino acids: CASSLGTSGVRETQYF.

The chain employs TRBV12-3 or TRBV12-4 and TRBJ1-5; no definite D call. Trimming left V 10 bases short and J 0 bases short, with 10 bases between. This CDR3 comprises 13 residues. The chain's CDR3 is CATAQDSNQPQHF. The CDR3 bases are TGTGCCACCGCGCAGGATAGCAATCAGCCCCAGCATTTT.

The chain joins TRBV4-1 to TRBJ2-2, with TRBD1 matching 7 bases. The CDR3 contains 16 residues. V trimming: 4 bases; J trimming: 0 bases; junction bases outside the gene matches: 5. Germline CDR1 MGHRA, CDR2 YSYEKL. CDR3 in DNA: TGCGCCAGCAGCCTACAGACAGGGTCGAACACCGGGGAGCTGTTTTTT. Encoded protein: CASSLQTGSNTGELFF.

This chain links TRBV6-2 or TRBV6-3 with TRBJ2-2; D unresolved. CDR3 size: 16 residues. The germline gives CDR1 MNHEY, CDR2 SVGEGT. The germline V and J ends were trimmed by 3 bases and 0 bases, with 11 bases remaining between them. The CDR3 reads CASSYYEITNTGELFF. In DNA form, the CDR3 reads TGTGCCAGCAGTTATTACGAGATTACGAACACCGGGGAGCTGTTTTTT.

CDR3 DNA: TGTGCCAGCAGCTTATCTGGGGGCGAGACCCAGTACTTC. It is translated as CASSLSGGETQYF. The gene calls are TRBV7-2 and TRBJ2-5; possibly TRBD1 for D (6 bases). The CDR3 is 13 residues long. With 2 bases removed from V and 5 bases from J, the gap between germline ends came to 9 bases. Germline V gives CDR1 SGHTA, CDR2 FQGNSA.

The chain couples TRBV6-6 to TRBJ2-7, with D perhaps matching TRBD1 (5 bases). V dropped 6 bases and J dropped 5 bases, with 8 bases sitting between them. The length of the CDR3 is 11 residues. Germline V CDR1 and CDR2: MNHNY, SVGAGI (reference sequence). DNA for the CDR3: TGTGCCAGCAGGTCAGGGCACGAGCAGTACTTC. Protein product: CASRSGHEQYF.

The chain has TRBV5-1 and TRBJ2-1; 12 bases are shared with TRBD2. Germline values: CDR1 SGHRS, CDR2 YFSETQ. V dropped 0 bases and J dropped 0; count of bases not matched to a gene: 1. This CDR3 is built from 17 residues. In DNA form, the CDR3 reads TGCGCCAGCAGCTTGGTGACTAGCGGGAGCTCCTACAATGAGCAGTTCTTC. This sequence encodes CASSLVTSGSSYNEQFF.

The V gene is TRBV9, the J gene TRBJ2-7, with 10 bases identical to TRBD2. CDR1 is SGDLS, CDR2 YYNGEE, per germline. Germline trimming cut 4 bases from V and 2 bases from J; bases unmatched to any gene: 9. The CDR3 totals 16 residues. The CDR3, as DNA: TGTGCCAGCAGCACACGAGGGACTAGCGCGCCCTACGAGCAGTACTTC. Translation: CASSTRGTSAPYEQYF.

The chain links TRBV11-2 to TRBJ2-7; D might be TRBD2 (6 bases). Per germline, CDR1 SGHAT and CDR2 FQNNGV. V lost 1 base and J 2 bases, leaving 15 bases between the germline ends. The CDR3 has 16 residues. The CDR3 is CASSLGYSGGTYEQYF. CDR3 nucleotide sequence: TGTGCCAGCAGCTTAGGTTATAGCGGAGGGACCTACGAGCAGTACTTC.

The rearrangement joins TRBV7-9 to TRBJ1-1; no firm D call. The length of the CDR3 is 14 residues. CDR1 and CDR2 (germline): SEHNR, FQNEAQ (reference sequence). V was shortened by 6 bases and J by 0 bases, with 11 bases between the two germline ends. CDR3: CASSPGVVNTEAFF. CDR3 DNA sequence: TGTGCCAGCAGTCCTGGAGTAGTGAACACTGAAGCTTTCTTT.

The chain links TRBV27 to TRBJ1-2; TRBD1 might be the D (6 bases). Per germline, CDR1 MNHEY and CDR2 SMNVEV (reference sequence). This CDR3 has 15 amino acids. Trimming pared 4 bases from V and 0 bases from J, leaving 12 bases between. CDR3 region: CASSYQGRSNYGYTF. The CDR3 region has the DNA TGTGCCAGCAGTTATCAGGGGCGCTCTAACTATGGCTACACCTTC.

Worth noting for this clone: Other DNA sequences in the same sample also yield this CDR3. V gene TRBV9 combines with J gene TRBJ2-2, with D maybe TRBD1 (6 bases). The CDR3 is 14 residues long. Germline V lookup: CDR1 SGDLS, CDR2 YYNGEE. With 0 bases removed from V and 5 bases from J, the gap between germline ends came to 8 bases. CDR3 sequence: CASSVGGRTGELFF. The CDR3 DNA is TGTGCCAGCAGCGTAGGGGGGCGTACCGGGGAGCTGTTTTTT.

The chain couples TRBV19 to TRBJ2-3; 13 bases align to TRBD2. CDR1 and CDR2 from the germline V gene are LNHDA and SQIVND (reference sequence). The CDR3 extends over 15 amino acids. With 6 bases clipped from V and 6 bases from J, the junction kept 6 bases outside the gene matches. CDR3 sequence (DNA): TGTGCCAGTAGGATACTAGCGGGAGGGCCGGATACGCAGTATTTT. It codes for CASRILAGGPDTQYF.

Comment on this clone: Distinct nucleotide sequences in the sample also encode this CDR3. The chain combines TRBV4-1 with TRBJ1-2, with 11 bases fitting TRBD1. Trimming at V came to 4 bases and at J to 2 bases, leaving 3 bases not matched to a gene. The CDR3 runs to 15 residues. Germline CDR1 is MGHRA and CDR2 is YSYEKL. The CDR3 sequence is CASSPRTGGNYGYTF. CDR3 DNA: TGCGCCAGCAGCCCGCGGACAGGGGGCAACTATGGCTACACCTTC.

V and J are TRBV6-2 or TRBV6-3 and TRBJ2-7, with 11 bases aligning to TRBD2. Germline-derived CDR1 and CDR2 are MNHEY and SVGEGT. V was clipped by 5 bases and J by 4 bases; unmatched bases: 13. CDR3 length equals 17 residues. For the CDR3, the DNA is TGTGCCAGCAGTCACCGAACCCTTAGCGGGAGGGGATACGAGCAGTACTTC. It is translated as CASSHRTLSGRGYEQYF.

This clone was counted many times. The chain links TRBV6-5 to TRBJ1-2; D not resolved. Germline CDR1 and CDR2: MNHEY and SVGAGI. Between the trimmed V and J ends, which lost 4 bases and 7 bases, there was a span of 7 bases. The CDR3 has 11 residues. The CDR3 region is CASSSSSGYTF. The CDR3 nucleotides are TGTGCCAGCAGTTCTAGTAGTGGCTACACCTTC.

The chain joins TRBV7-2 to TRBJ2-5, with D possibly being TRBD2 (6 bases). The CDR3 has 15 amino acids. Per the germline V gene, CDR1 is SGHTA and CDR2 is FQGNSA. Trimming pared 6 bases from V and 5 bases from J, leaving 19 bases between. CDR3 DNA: TGTGCCAGCAGATCACTGGCGGACTACACGGAGACCCAGTACTTC. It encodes CASRSLADYTETQYF. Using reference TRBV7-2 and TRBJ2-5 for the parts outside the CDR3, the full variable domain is GAGVSQSPSNKVTEKGKDVELRCDPISGHTALYWYRQSLGQGLEFLIYFQGNSAPDKSGLPSDRFSAERTGGSVSTLTIQRTQQEDSAVYLCASRSLADYTETQYFGPGTRLLVL.

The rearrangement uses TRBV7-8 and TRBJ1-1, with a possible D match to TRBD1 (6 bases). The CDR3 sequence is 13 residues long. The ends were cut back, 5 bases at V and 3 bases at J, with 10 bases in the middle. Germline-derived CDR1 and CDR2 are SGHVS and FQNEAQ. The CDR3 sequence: CASSLQGYTEAFF. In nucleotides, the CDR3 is TGTGCCAGCAGCCTACAGGGATACACTGAAGCTTTCTTT.

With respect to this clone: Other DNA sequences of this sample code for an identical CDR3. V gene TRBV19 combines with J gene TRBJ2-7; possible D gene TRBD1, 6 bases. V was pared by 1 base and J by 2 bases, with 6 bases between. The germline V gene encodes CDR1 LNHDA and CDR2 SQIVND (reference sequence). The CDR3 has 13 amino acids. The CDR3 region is CASSIGTAYEQYF. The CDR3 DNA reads TGTGCCAGTAGTATAGGGACAGCCTACGAGCAGTACTTC. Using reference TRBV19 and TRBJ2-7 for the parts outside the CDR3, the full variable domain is DGGITQSPKYLFRKEGQNVTLSCEQNLNHDAMYWYRQDPGQGLRLIYYSQIVNDFQKGDIAEGYSVSREKKESFPLTVTSAQKNPTAFYLCASSIGTAYEQYFGPGTRLTVT.

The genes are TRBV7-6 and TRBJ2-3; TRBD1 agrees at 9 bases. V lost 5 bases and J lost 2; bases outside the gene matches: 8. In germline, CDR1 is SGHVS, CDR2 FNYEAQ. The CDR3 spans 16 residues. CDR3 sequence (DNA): TGTGCCAGCAGCCCACGGACAGGGGCGCTCACAGATACGCAGTATTTT. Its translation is CASSPRTGALTDTQYF.

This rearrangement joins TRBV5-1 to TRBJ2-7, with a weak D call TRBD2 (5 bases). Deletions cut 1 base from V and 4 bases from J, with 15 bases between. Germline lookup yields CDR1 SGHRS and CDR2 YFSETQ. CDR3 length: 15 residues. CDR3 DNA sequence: TGCGCCAGCAGCTTGAACGGGATACCAACGTACGAGCAGTACTTC. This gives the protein CASSLNGIPTYEQYF.

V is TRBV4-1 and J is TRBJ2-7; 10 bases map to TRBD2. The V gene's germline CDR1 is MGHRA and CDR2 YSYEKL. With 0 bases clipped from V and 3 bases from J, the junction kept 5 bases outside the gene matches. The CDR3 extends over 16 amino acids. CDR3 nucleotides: TGCGCCAGCAGCCAAGATAGGGCTAGCGGGAGCTACGAGCAGTACTTC. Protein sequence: CASSQDRASGSYEQYF.

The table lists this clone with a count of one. CDR3 loop: CASSLTEPSYNEQFF. Here the CDR3 DNA reads TGTGCCAGCAGTTTAACGGAGCCGTCCTACAATGAGCAGTTCTTC. The chain is built from TRBV28 and TRBJ2-1; no definite D call. The CDR3 has 15 residues. Germline V gene lookup returns CDR1 MDHEN and CDR2 SYDVKM. Trimming removed 2 bases at V and 1 base at J, with 9 bases between. The full variable domain, rest sourced from reference TRBV28 and TRBJ2-1, is DVKVTQSSRYLVKRTGEKVFLECVQDMDHENMFWYRQDPGLGLRLIYFSYDVKMKEKGDIPEGYSVSREKKERFSLILESASTNQTSMYLCASSLTEPSYNEQFFGPGTRLTVL.